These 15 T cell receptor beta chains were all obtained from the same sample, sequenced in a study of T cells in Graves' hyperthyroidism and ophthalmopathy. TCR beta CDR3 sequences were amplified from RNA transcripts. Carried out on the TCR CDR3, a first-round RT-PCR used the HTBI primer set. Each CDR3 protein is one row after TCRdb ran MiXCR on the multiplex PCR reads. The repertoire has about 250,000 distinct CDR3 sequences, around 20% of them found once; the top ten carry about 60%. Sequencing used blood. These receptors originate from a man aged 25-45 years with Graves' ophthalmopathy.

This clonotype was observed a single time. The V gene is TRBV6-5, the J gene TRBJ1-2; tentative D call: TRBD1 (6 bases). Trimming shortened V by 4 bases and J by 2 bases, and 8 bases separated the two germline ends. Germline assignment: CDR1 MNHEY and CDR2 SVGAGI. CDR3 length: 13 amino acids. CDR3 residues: CASSWDTNYGYTF. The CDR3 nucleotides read TGTGCCAGCAGTTGGGACACAAACTATGGCTACACCTTC.

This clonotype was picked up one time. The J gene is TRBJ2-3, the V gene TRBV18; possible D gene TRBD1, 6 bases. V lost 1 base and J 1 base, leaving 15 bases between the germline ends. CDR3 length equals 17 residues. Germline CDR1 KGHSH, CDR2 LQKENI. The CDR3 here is CASSPRAGATGTDTQYF. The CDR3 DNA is TGTGCCAGCTCACCACGGGCAGGGGCGACTGGCACAGATACGCAGTATTTT.

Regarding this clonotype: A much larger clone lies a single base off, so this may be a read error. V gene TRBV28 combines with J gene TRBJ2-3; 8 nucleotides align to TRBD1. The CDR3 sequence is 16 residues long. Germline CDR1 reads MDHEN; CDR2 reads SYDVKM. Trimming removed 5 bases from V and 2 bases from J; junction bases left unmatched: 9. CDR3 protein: CASSETGVLTTDTQYF. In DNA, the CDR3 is TGTGCCAGCAGTGAGACAGGGGTACTTACCACAGATACGCAGTATTTT.

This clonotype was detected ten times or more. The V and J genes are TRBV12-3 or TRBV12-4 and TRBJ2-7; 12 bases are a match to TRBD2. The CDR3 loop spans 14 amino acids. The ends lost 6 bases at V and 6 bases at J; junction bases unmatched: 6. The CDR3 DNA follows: TGTGCCAGCAGCCCTAGCGGGAGGGAGGGCGAGCAGTACTTC. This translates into CASSPSGREGEQYF.

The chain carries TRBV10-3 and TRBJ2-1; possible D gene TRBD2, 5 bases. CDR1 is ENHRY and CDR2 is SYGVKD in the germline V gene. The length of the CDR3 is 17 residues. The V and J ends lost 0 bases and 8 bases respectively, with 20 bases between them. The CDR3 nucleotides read TGTGCCATCAGTGAGTCGTTTCGGGCAGAGAGGCGGGATGAGCAGTTCTTC. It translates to CAISESFRAERRDEQFF.

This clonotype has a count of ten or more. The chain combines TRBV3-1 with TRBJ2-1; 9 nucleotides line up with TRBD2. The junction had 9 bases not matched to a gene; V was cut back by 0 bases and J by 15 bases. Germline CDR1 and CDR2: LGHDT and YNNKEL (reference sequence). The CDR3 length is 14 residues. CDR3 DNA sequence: TGTGCCAGCAGCCAAGATCTGTTTAGCGGGAGAGGGTTCTTC. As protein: CASSQDLFSGRGFF.

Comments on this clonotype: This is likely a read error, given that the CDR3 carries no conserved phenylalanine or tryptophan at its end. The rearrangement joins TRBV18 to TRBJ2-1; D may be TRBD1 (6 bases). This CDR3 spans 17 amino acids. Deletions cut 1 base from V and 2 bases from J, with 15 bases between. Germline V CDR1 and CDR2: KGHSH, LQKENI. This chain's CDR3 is CASSPRGRGQTYNEQFL. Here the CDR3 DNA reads TGTGCCAGCTCACCACGGGGCCGAGGACAGACCTACAATGAGCAGTTCCTC.

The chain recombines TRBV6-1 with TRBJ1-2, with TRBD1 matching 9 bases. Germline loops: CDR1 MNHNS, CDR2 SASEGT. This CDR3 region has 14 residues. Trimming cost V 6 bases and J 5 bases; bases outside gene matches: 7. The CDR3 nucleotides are TGTGCCAGCAGGGAGGGGGGACAGGGATATGGCTACACCTTC. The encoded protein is CASREGGQGYGYTF.

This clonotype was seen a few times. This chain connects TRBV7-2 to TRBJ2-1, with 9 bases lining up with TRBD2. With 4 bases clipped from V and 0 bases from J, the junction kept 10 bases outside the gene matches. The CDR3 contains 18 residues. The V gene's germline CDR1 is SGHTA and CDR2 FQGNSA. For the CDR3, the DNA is TGTGCCAGCAGCTCTCCAGCGGGAGGCCTGAGCTCCTACAATGAGCAGTTCTTC. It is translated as CASSSPAGGLSSYNEQFF.

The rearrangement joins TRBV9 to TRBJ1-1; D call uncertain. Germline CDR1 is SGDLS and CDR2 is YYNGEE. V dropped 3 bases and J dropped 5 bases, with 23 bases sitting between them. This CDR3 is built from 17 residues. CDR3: CASSATTSTGRGTEAFF. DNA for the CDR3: TGTGCCAGCAGCGCCACTACCTCGACCGGGAGAGGAACTGAAGCTTTCTTT.

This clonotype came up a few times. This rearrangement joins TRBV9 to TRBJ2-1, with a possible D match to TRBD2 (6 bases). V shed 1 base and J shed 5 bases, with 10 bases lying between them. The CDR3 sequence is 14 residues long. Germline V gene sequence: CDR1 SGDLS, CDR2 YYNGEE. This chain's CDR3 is CASSVTSRNNEQFF. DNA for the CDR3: TGTGCCAGCAGCGTAACTAGCCGAAACAATGAGCAGTTCTTC.

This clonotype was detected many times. CDR3 amino acids: CASSPRQGSYTF. The CDR3 DNA reads as TGTGCCAGTAGCCCACGGCAGGGTAGCTACACCTTC. The V and J genes are TRBV19 and TRBJ1-2; D is perhaps TRBD1 (5 bases). The germline V gene has CDR1 LNHDA and CDR2 SQIVND (reference sequence). CDR3 length: 12 amino acids. V lost 6 bases, J lost 9 bases, and 14 bases lay in between.

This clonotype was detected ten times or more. As DNA, the CDR3 is TGCGCCAGCAGCTTGTCAGTGAGCTTCACCTACAATGAGCAGTTCTTC. This sequence encodes CASSLSVSFTYNEQFF. The chain carries TRBV5-1 and TRBJ2-1; no firm D call. The CDR3 is 16 residues long. Germline V lookup: CDR1 SGHRS, CDR2 YFSETQ. V dropped 1 base and J dropped 2 bases, with 13 bases sitting between them. Looking up the rest from reference TRBV5-1 and TRBJ2-1 gives the full variable domain: KAGVTQTPRYLIKTRGQQVTLSCSPISGHRSVSWYQQTPGQGLQFLFEYFSETQRNKGNFPGRFSGRQFSNSRSEMNVSTLELGDSALYLCASSLSVSFTYNEQFFGPGTRLTVL.

CDR3 sequence: CASSQLAGTYNEQFF. The CDR3 coding sequence is TGTGCCAGCAGCCAACTAGCGGGGACCTACAATGAGCAGTTCTTC. J is TRBJ2-1 and V is TRBV3-1; TRBD2 aligns across 9 bases. The V gene's germline CDR1 is LGHDT and CDR2 YNNKEL (reference sequence). J was trimmed by 2 bases and V by 2 bases; bases with no gene match: 1. The CDR3 covers 15 residues.

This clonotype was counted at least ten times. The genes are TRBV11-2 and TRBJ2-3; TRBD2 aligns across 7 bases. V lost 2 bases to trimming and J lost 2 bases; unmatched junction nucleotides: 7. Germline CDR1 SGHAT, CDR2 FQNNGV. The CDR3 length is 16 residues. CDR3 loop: CASSLRGRTDTDTQYF. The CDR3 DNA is TGTGCCAGCAGCTTACGCGGGAGAACCGACACAGATACGCAGTATTTT.